This is a list of T cell receptor beta chains from one sample in a study of T cell responses to AZD1222 COVID-19 vaccine. Clones were sequenced by immunoSEQ multiplex PCR, and TCRdb holds only the in-frame ones, with some missing. Here the sample spans roughly 150,000 clones, 93% being singletons. The specimen was peripheral blood, collected on day 0 of AZD1222 vaccination. The source is an adult in good health. Each CDR3 is given with its conserved first and last residue. D genes are given only for firm matches. Expanded clones are given a class, and other clones once, few, many or no size at all.

>NA|NA|TRBV30|TRBJ2-7
CAWGPGDHEQYF
TGTGCCTGGGGCCCAGGGGACCACGAGCAGTACTTC
>TRBD1|NA|TRBV14|TRBJ2-7
CASSQDPRTGGFNEQYF
TGTGCCAGCAGCCAAGATCCCCGGACAGGGGGCTTCAACGAGCAGTACTTC
>NA|NA|TRBV24-1|TRBJ2-7
CATSDSYQGTPAYEQYF
TGTGCCACCAGTGATTCGTACCAGGGGACTCCCGCCTACGAGCAGTACTTC
>NA|NA|TRBV5-1|TRBJ1-1
CASSQAGHLNTEAFF
TGCGCCAGCAGCCAGGCGGGACACTTGAACACTGAAGCTTTCTTT
>NA|NA|TRBV7-2|TRBJ2-7
CASSLGAARTYEQYF
TGTGCCAGCAGCTTAGGGGCAGCCCGGACCTACGAGCAGTACTTC
>TRBD2|few|TRBV4-1|TRBJ2-1
CASSPTSGGAIEQFF
TGCGCCAGCAGCCCTACTAGCGGGGGGGCCATTGAGCAGTTCTTC
>NA|once|TRBV7-8|TRBJ1-2
CASSLSGQNYGYTF
TGTGCCAGCAGCTTGAGCGGACAAAACTATGGCTACACCTTC
>NA|NA|TRBV11-1|TRBJ1-4
CASSIGAGFVEKLFF
TGTGCCAGCAGCATCGGCGCGGGATTTGTTGAAAAACTGTTTTTT
>NA|NA|TRBV7-9|TRBJ1-2
CASNLGVREYGYTF
TGTGCCAGCAACCTCGGGGTCAGAGAATATGGCTACACCTTC
>NA|few|TRBV20-1|TRBJ1-1
CSVEGRTEAFF
TGCAGTGTCGAGGGGCGGACTGAAGCTTTCTTT
>NA|NA|TRBV6-2/TRBV6-3|TRBJ1-5
CASSLLDRNQPQHF
TGTGCCAGCAGTCTCCTTGACAGGAATCAGCCCCAGCATTTT
>TRBD1|NA|TRBV29-1|TRBJ1-2
CSALYRGNGYTF
TGCAGCGCCCTCTACAGGGGGAATGGCTACACCTTC
>NA|NA|TRBV7-2|TRBJ2-1
CASSLSTVTYNEQFF
TGTGCCAGCAGCCTCTCGACAGTTACTTACAATGAGCAGTTCTTC
>NA|NA|TRBV6-6|TRBJ1-2
CASSYSSGGESGYTF
TGTGCCAGCAGTTACTCGAGTGGAGGGGAGTCGGGCTACACCTTC
>TRBD1|NA|TRBV3-1/TRBV3-2|TRBJ2-7
CASSQDWTGIGPYEQYF
TGTGCCAGCAGCCAAGACTGGACAGGGATCGGGCCCTACGAGCAGTACTTC
>NA|NA|TRBV4-2|TRBJ2-3
CASSQDGEDTQYF
TGTGCCAGCAGCCAAGATGGGGAAGATACGCAGTATTTT
>TRBD1|NA|TRBV5-1|TRBJ1-2
CASSGGQGSWDYGYTF
TGCGCCAGCAGCGGAGGACAGGGGTCGTGGGACTATGGCTACACCTTC
>NA|NA|TRBV19|TRBJ2-2
CASSISQGGTGELFF
TGTGCCAGTAGTATTTCACAGGGTGGCACCGGGGAGCTGTTTTTT
>NA|once|TRBV12-3/TRBV12-4|TRBJ1-3
CAGRLGAGNTIYF
TGTGCCGGCCGCCTGGGAGCTGGAAACACCATATATTTT
>TRBD1|NA|TRBV19|TRBJ1-4
CASRGGEKLFF
TGTGCCAGTAGAGGGGGCGAAAAACTGTTTTTT
>NA|NA|TRBV10-3|TRBJ2-2
CAIRDEGDITGELFF
TGTGCCATCAGGGATGAGGGAGACATCACCGGGGAGCTGTTTTTT
>TRBD2|NA|TRBV7-3|TRBJ2-1
CASSSLAGGPYEQFF
TGTGCCAGCAGCTCTCTAGCGGGGGGGCCGTACGAGCAGTTCTTC
>TRBD1|once|TRBV12-3/TRBV12-4|TRBJ1-2
CASSQGGGGYTF
TGTGCCAGCAGCCAGGGGGGGGGTGGCTACACCTTC
>NA|NA|TRBV14|TRBJ1-2
CASSLRPQRGLNGYTF
TGTGCCAGCAGCCTAAGACCCCAGCGGGGTTTAAATGGCTACACCTTC
>NA|once|TRBV6-5|TRBJ1-2
CASSYSILDGYTF
TGTGCCAGCAGTTACTCGATTCTGGATGGCTACACCTTC
>NA|NA|TRBV5-1|TRBJ2-1
CASSLGGTELNEQFF
TGCGCCAGCAGCTTGGGGGGCACGGAGTTGAATGAGCAGTTCTTC
>TRBD1|NA|TRBV18|TRBJ2-7
CASSPLRAQGAYEQYF
TGTGCCAGCTCACCACTGAGGGCGCAGGGGGCCTACGAGCAGTACTTC
>TRBD1|NA|TRBV5-4|TRBJ2-4
CASSSPTGGNIQYF
TGTGCCAGCAGCTCACCGACAGGGGGAAACATTCAGTACTTC
>TRBD2|NA|TRBV5-1|TRBJ2-4
CASSLGGGEGNIQYF
TGCGCCAGCAGCTTGGGCGGGGGAGAGGGGAACATTCAGTACTTC
>NA|NA|TRBV11-2|TRBJ2-7
CASSRTYEQYF
TGTGCCAGCAGCAGAACGTACGAGCAGTACTTC
>NA|NA|TRBV9|TRBJ1-4
CASSAYVGATNEKLFF
TGTGCCAGCAGCGCTTACGTAGGAGCAACTAATGAAAAACTGTTTTTT
>NA|NA|TRBV28|TRBJ2-4
CASKHAGAQPSWYF
TGTGCCAGCAAACACGCGGGGGCCCAACCCTCTTGGTACTTC
>NA|NA|TRBV7-3|TRBJ2-1
CASSLSRDNNEQFF
TGTGCCAGCAGCTTAAGCCGGGACAACAATGAGCAGTTCTTC
>TRBD1|NA|TRBV6-2/TRBV6-3|TRBJ2-7
CASSYSFRDSASYEQYF
TGTGCCAGCAGTTACTCATTCCGGGACAGTGCCTCCTACGAGCAGTACTTC
>NA|NA|TRBV5-5|TRBJ2-7
CASSLGSRVGSLGEQYF
TGTGCCAGCAGCTTGGGTAGCCGGGTTGGGAGCCTTGGCGAGCAGTACTTC
>NA|NA|TRBV18|TRBJ2-7
CASSESGLAYEQYF
TGTGCCAGCTCAGAATCCGGGCTAGCCTACGAGCAGTACTTC
>NA|NA|TRBV3-1/TRBV3-2|TRBJ1-1
CASSQDQGQRNTEAFF
TGTGCCAGCAGCCAAGATCAGGGACAACGGAACACTGAAGCTTTCTTT
>NA|NA|TRBV14|TRBJ1-1
CASSPRSTEAFF
TGTGCCAGCAGCCCGCGGAGTACTGAAGCTTTCTTT